The sequence of this TCR beta chain was determined in a study of blood T cell repertoires in COVID-19. At the level of the study: Material from acute and convalescent COVID-19 was sourced from the United States, Italy and Spain. Sources were T cells, B-cell-depleted T cells, or PBMCs; the material itself was cDNA or gDNA.

Germline trimming cut 5 bases from V and 6 bases from J; bases unmatched to any gene: 11. Looked up from germline, CDR1 is SGHAT and CDR2 is FQDESV (reference sequence). The CDR3 extends over 16 amino acids. Study processing details: The authors estimated nucleated cell counts from reference gene primer amplification. Clones were read by immunoSEQ multiplex PCR, and TCRdb kept only the in-frame ones, dropping some. V and J calls and clone size are given by that table; D and trimming were obtained from the DNA. The table has roughly 140,000 clones, 80% to 90% seen once; the top ten hold about 1.8%. Sample: peripheral blood. This TCR derives from a woman in her 50s with acute or convalescent COVID-19. The chain has TRBV11-1 and TRBJ2-1, with 9 bases aligning to TRBD2. This chain's CDR3 is CASSPPGLASRNEQFF. Here the CDR3 DNA reads TGTGCCAGCAGCCCTCCGGGACTAGCATCCCGCAATGAGCAGTTCTTC.